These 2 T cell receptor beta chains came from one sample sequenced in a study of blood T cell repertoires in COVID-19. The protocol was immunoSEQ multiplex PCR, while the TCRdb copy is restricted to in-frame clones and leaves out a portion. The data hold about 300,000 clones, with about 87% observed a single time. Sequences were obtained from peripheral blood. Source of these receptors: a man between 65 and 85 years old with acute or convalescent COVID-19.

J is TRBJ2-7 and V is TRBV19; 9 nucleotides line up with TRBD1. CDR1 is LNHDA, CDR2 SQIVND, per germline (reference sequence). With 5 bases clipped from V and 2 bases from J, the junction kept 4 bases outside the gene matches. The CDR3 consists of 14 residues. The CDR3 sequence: CASSVHRGPYEQYF. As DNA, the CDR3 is TGTGCCAGTAGTGTCCACAGGGGGCCCTACGAGCAGTACTTC.

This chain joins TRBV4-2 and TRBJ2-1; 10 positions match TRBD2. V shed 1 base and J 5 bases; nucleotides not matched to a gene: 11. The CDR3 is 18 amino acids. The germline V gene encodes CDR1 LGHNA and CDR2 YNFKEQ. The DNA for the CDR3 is TGTGCCAGCAGCCAAGTTGGGGTAGCGGGGGGTCAAAACAATGAGCAGTTCTTC. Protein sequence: CASSQVGVAGGQNNEQFF.